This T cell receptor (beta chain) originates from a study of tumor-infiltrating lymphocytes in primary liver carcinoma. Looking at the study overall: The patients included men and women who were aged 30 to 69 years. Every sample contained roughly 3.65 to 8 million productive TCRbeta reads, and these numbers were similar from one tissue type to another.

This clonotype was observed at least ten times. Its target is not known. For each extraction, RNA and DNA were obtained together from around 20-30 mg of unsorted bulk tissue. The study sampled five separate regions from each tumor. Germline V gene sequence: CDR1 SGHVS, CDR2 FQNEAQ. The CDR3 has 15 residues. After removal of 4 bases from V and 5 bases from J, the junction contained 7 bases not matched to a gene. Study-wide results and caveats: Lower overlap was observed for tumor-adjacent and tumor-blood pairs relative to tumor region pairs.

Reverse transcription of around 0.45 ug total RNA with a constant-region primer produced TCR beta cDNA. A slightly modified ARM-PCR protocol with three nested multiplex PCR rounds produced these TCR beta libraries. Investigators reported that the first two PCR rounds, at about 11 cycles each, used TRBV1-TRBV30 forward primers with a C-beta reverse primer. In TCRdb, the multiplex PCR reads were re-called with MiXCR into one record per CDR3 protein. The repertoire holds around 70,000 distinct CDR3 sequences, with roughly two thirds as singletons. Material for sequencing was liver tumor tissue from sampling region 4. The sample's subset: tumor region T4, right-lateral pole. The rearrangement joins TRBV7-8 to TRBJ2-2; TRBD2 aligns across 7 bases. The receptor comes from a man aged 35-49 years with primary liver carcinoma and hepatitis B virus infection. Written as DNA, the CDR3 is TGTGCCAGCAGCTCCCGCGGGGGAGGGACCGGGGAGCTGTTTTTT. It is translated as CASSSRGGGTGELFF. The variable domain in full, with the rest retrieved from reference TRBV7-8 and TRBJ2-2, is GAGVSQSPRYKVAKRGQDVALRCDPISGHVSLFWYQQALGQGPEFLTYFQNEAQLDKSGLPSDRFFAERPEGSVSTLKIQRTQQEDSAVYLCASSSRGGGTGELFFGEGSRLTVL.